A single sample gave rise to the 8 T cell receptor beta chains below, sequenced in a study of vaccination and CD4 T cells after COVID-19. Oncomine TCR Beta short-read sequencing was applied to DNA from cultured CD4+ T cells. TCRdb re-derived calls from the PCR reads in MiXCR, one entry per CDR3 protein. The data contain roughly 5,200 distinct CDR3 sequences, 30% of them singletons. Their cognate antigens are unknown. Documented treatment: roughly 10-day PBMC culture with coronavirus spike peptide pools or control peptides (ViraFEST assay). Sequenced material: CD4+ T cells from blood, cultured in vitro, taken after SARS-CoV-2 vaccination. The receptors come from a human donor who had recovered from COVID-19.

This clonotype turned up a few times. J is TRBJ2-3 and V is TRBV20-1; TRBD1 aligns across 7 bases. CDR3 length: 13 residues. V dropped 6 bases and J dropped 4; count of bases not matched to a gene: 7. Germline V lookup: CDR1 DFQATT, CDR2 SNEGSKA (reference sequence). CDR3 region: CSAAYRGPDTQYF. Written as DNA, the CDR3 is TGCAGTGCCGCATACAGGGGCCCAGATACGCAGTATTTT.

This rearrangement joins TRBV18 to TRBJ2-1, with D perhaps TRBD1 (6 bases). CDR1 and CDR2 from the germline V gene are KGHSH and LQKENI. V lost 3 bases, J lost 5 bases, and 11 bases lay in between. The CDR3 length is 14 residues. The CDR3, as DNA: TGTGCCAGCTCACCGTTGGACAGCCACAATGAGCAGTTCTTC. It yields the protein CASSPLDSHNEQFF.

In its sample, this clonotype ranks as medium-sized. At one end, the junction sequence differs from germline, possibly due to a read error. The J gene is TRBJ1-1, the V gene TRBV7-9; D may be TRBD1 (6 bases). In germline, CDR1 is SEHNR, CDR2 FQNEAQ (reference sequence). The CDR3 runs 11 residues. DNA of the CDR3: TGTGCCAGCAGCGCGTGGACAGACAAGGTTTTT. Encoded protein: CASSAWTDKVF. Based on the CDR3 plus reference TRBV7-9 and TRBJ1-1, the full variable domain is DTGVSQNPRHKITKRGQNVTFRCDPISEHNRLYWYRQTLGQGPEFLTYFQNEAQLEKSRLLSDRFSAERPKGSFSTLEIQRTEQGDSAMYLCASSAWTDKVFGQGTRLTVV.

By proportion, this clonotype is medium-sized (0.01 to 0.1%). The J gene is TRBJ1-5, the V gene TRBV6-1; 8 nucleotides line up with TRBD1. Germline lookup yields CDR1 MNHNS and CDR2 SASEGT. V lost 5 bases to trimming and J lost 9 bases; unmatched junction nucleotides: 9. The length of the CDR3 is 14 residues. The CDR3, as DNA: TGTGCCAGCAGTCCACGACAGGGGAGAATGCCCCAGCATTTT. As protein: CASSPRQGRMPQHF.

This clonotype was recorded once. The chain is built from TRBV7-2 and TRBJ2-6, with a tentative D call TRBD1 (5 bases). There are 14 residues in the CDR3. Trimming removed 7 bases at V and 5 bases at J, with 12 bases between. CDR1 is SGHTA, CDR2 FQGNSA, per germline. CDR3 loop: CASNSGYWANVLTF. CDR3 bases: TGTGCCAGCAACTCAGGGTATTGGGCCAACGTCCTGACTTTC. The full variable domain, its missing parts supplied by reference TRBV7-2 and TRBJ2-6, is GAGVSQSPSNKVTEKGKDVELRCDPISGHTALYWYRQSLGQGLEFLIYFQGNSAPDKSGLPSDRFSAERTGGSVSTLTIQRTQQEDSAVYLCASNSGYWANVLTFGAGSRLTVL.

The chain couples TRBV6-1 to TRBJ1-6, with TRBD1 as a possible D gene (6 bases). Germline V gene sequence: CDR1 MNHNS, CDR2 SASEGT. This CDR3 comprises 16 residues. V gave up 7 bases and J gave up 0 bases, with 13 bases separating them. In DNA, the CDR3 is TGTGCCAGCACCCGGGGGGCGACCTCCTATAATTCACCCCTCCACTTT. As protein: CASTRGATSYNSPLHF.

The CDR3 is CASNPTGGQPQHF. The DNA for the CDR3 is TGTGCCAGCAATCCGACAGGCGGACAGCCCCAGCATTTT. The J gene is TRBJ1-5, the V gene TRBV6-2 or TRBV6-3; possible D gene TRBD1, 6 bases. The CDR3 runs 13 residues. V shed 7 bases and J shed 7 bases, with 14 bases lying between them. The V gene's germline CDR1 is MNHEY and CDR2 SVGEGT.

The CDR3 bases are TGTGCCAGCAGCTTAGGGCAGGGCCTGACAGATACGCAGTATTTT. This encodes CASSLGQGLTDTQYF. The gene calls are TRBV11-3 and TRBJ2-3; perhaps TRBD1 as D (5 bases). CDR3 length: 15 amino acids. V was trimmed by 1 base and J by 3 bases, leaving 11 bases between them. Germline V CDR1 and CDR2: SGHNT, YENEEA.